This T cell receptor beta chain was sequenced in a study of shared clonotypes between healthy human individuals. Study-level findings and limits: Around 4.7% of naive CD4 clonotypes were shared across a few donors.

CD45RO-negative cells were positively selected for CCR7, leaving out terminally differentiated effector memory CD45RA+ cells. Donors were healthy HIV-negative adults without recent acute infections or vaccinations. Among the donors, all were Caucasian adults who lived in Nashville, Tennessee. Notes on this clone: Its antigen is still unknown.

This CDR3 spans 16 amino acids. With V trimmed by 0 bases and J by 6 bases, 9 bases remained unmatched. The germline CDR1 and CDR2 sequences are LGHNA and YNFKEQ. In replicate PCRs of sorted subsets, roughly 190 ng DNA, about 30,000 T cell genomes, was used. Repertoires were generated with immunoSEQ multiplex PCR, while TCRdb's copy carries only in-frame clones and drops some. The sample carries about 2,200,000 clones, about 93% recorded once. This chain joins TRBV4-2 and TRBJ1-2; TRBD1 matches at 8 bases. The receptor was isolated from a young man in good health. Some clones in this sample may be carry-over from other donors' samples. Source material: naive CD8+ T cells from PBMCs. CDR3 sequence (DNA): TGTGCCAGCAGCCAAGAGACAGGGGTACCCTCCGATGGCTACACCTTC. Translation: CASSQETGVPSDGYTF.